This T cell receptor beta chain was captured by sequencing in a study of radiation and T cells in renal cell carcinoma. The repertoire was sequenced with immunoSEQ multiplex PCR; TCRdb's copy has only in-frame clones and lacks some. The sample holds 70,000 to 100,000 clones; over 75% are singletons and the top ten take around 5.8%. Findings and limits, study-wide: Pretreatment tumor biopsies were lacking, so baseline clonotypes are unknown.

On this clone: Its antigen is unidentified.

Described time point: baseline pretreatment blood. As to treatment: 15 Gy SBRT to primary tumor, nephrectomy 4 weeks later. This receptor was obtained from a man in his 60s with renal cell carcinoma. This specimen consisted of blood, obtained from a patient whose treatment included radiotherapy and nephrectomy.

The CDR3 DNA reads TGTGCCAGCAGCTCTAGACTAGCGGGAGCCGGGGAGCTGTTTTTT. It specifies CASSSRLAGAGELFF. The chain combines TRBV7-2 with TRBJ2-2, with 12 bases fitting TRBD2. The CDR3 runs 15 residues. V dropped 4 bases and J dropped 6; count of bases not matched to a gene: 3. Looked up from germline, CDR1 is SGHTA and CDR2 is FQGNSA.